This T cell receptor beta chain was identified in a study of T-cell reconstitution after alpha-beta-depleted transplantation in children. This clonotype was observed many times. Its antigen is not identified. Unique molecular identifiers were incorporated into the prepared TCRbeta library. Each CDR3 protein gets one entry after TCRdb re-called the PCR reads with MiXCR. The sample has about 300,000 distinct CDR3 sequences; roughly a tenth are singletons. CDR3 length equals 16 residues. Looked up from germline, CDR1 is LNHNV and CDR2 is YYDKDF (reference sequence). The ends lost 3 bases at V and 8 bases at J; junction bases unmatched: 10. Study-level points and caveats: Recipient T cells and thymic progenitors that survived gave rise to the high TCRbeta diversity observed at day 60 in some patients. Alpha-beta T cells present about two months after transplant were reported to originate from several hundred expanded graft clones. When one year had passed after transplant, most T-cell counts and diversity came from newly produced T cells.

The sequence was collected from a boy under two years old with acute myeloid leukemia, due to receive a stem cell transplant. The genes are TRBV15 and TRBJ2-1, with 10 nucleotides matching TRBD2. This sample comprised PBMCs, obtained before TCRalphabeta/CD19-depleted stem cell transplant. CDR3 nucleotide sequence: TGTGCCACCAGCAGGAGCCTAGCGGGAGCTATCCATGAGCAGTTCTTC. It translates to CATSRSLAGAIHEQFF.